Included here is one TCR beta chain sequence, with context. Its antigen is still unknown. The record originates from a study of OX40 agonist ivuxolimab in advanced cancers. Study at large: With a range of about 23 to 90, age averaged 60 years, and about 82% were male. Study observations and caveats: Within 6 weeks, CD4+ and CD8+ blood T cells expanded clonally at 0.1 to 3.0 mg/kg.

Sequencing was performed with immunoSEQ multiplex PCR; in TCRdb, only in-frame clones are kept and a portion is missing. The table has some 42,000 clones, more than 80% seen once. Per the germline V gene, CDR1 is MGHDK and CDR2 is SYGVNS. The CDR3 runs to 11 residues. V was shortened by 7 bases and J by 7 bases, with 9 bases between the two germline ends. Patients with a history of autoimmune disease or on systemic immunosuppression were excluded. This specimen consisted of CD4+ or CD8+ T cells sorted from blood, obtained in a trial of the OX40 agonist ivuxolimab. The clonotype originates from an adult with an advanced solid tumor such as melanoma, head and neck, liver or kidney cancer. The rearrangement uses TRBV25-1 and TRBJ2-3; tentatively, D is TRBD2 (5 bases). The CDR3 region has the DNA TGTGCCAGCACCAGAGGGAATACGCAGTATTTT. Residues: CASTRGNTQYF.